Each of the 25 T cell receptor beta chains below was sequenced from the same sample in a study of a mutant IDH1 vaccine in newly diagnosed glioma. TCRdb's table, derived via immunoSEQ multiplex PCR, lists solely in-frame clones and lacks some. The data show approximately 82,000 clones, with approximately 85% seen just once and approximately 2% held by the top ten. Their cognate antigens are unknown. Time point in this sample: week 23, last vaccination. Doses comprised 300 ug of mutant IDH1 20-mer peptide each, plus topical imiquimod. The source was PBMCs, collected from a glioma patient whose treatment included an IDH1 peptide vaccine. Receptor source: a man younger than 40 with glioma. Some clones in this sample may be carry-over from other donors' samples.

J is TRBJ1-4 and V is TRBV4-2; 9 bases align to TRBD1. The junction had 6 bases not matched to a gene; V was cut back by 0 bases and J by 4 bases. This CDR3 contains 17 residues. Germline V CDR1 and CDR2: LGHNA, YNFKEQ. CDR3 nucleotides: TGTGCCAGCAGCCAAGATGGAAGACAGGGGGGTAATGAAAAACTGTTTTTT. This codes for CASSQDGRQGGNEKLFF.

The chain uses TRBV4-3 and TRBJ1-4; 11 bases are shared with TRBD1. The CDR3 spans 16 residues. J was trimmed by 5 bases and V by 4 bases; bases with no gene match: 6. In germline, CDR1 is LGHNA, CDR2 YSLEER. CDR3 loop: CASSLDRGQWNEKLFF. CDR3 coding DNA: TGCGCCAGCAGCCTGGACAGGGGGCAGTGGAATGAAAAACTGTTTTTT.

This sequence joins TRBV5-4 and TRBJ2-3; possibly TRBD2 for D (6 bases). Germline values: CDR1 SGHNT, CDR2 YYREEE (reference sequence). The V and J ends lost 0 bases and 4 bases respectively, with 6 bases between them. The CDR3 spans 13 residues. CDR3 nucleotide sequence: TGTGCCAGCAGCTTGGGGGGGGCAGATACGCAGTATTTT. Translating it yields CASSLGGADTQYF.

This clone was recorded only once. This chain connects TRBV5-5 to TRBJ2-1, with 8 bases lining up with TRBD2. This CDR3 contains 16 residues. Trimming removed 6 bases from V and 0 bases from J; junction bases left unmatched: 8. Per the germline V gene, CDR1 is SGHKS and CDR2 is YYEKEE (reference sequence). In DNA, the CDR3 is TGTGCCAGCACCGGTCCGGGGGGGAGCTCCTACAATGAGCAGTTCTTC. Translation: CASTGPGGSSYNEQFF.

The chain couples TRBV4-1 to TRBJ2-7, with 7 positions matching TRBD1. Germline assignment: CDR1 MGHRA and CDR2 YSYEKL. This CDR3 contains 13 residues. J gave up 6 bases and V 2 bases, and 4 bases lay outside the gene matches. The CDR3 here is CASSQTTGTEQYF. The DNA for the CDR3 is TGCGCCAGCAGCCAAACGACAGGGACCGAGCAGTACTTC.

The chain links TRBV6-1 to TRBJ2-2, with 9 bases fitting TRBD2. The CDR3 sequence is 15 residues long. The J segment lost 6 bases and the V segment lost 4 bases, leaving 6 bases of the junction unmatched. The germline V gene has CDR1 MNHNS and CDR2 SASEGT. The CDR3 loop reads CASSVYSGSSGELFF. CDR3 bases: TGTGCCAGCAGTGTTTATAGCGGGAGTTCCGGGGAGCTGTTTTTT.

The chain links TRBV28 to TRBJ1-5; D call uncertain. V gave up 5 bases and J gave up 0 bases, with 11 bases separating them. This CDR3 region has 15 residues. Germline loops: CDR1 MDHEN, CDR2 SYDVKM. The CDR3 region is CASSPRAASNQPQHF. The CDR3 DNA reads as TGTGCCAGCAGTCCGCGGGCAGCTAGCAATCAGCCCCAGCATTTT.

This chain joins TRBV28 and TRBJ1-3; D unresolved. Germline CDR1 is MDHEN and CDR2 is SYDVKM. The germline V and J ends were trimmed by 5 bases and 0 bases, with 11 bases remaining between them. The CDR3 extends over 15 amino acids. CDR3 sequence reads: CASSPGGLSGNTIYF. The CDR3 DNA is TGTGCCAGCAGTCCAGGAGGGCTCTCTGGAAACACCATATATTTT. The full variable domain, its missing parts supplied by reference TRBV28 and TRBJ1-3, is DVKVTQSSRYLVKRTGEKVFLECVQDMDHENMFWYRQDPGLGLRLIYFSYDVKMKEKGDIPEGYSVSREKKERFSLILESASTNQTSMYLCASSPGGLSGNTIYFGEGSWLTVV.

There are a few counts of this clone. The CDR3: CASRGADLYYGYTF. CDR3 in DNA: TGTGCCAGTAGAGGGGCCGACCTTTACTATGGCTACACCTTC. This chain connects TRBV5-6 to TRBJ1-2, with D possibly being TRBD1 (5 bases). This CDR3 contains 14 residues. V lost 8 bases and J 3 bases, leaving 17 bases between the germline ends. CDR1 is SGHDT and CDR2 is YYEEEE in the germline V gene.

This clone was counted once. The chain uses TRBV5-4 and TRBJ2-1; D call uncertain. Trimming took off 4 bases at V and 2 bases at J, with 19 bases between the two ends. CDR3 length: 17 amino acids. CDR1 SGHNT and CDR2 YYREEE come from the germline V gene (reference sequence). CDR3 loop: CASSPAGVRPTYNEQFF. CDR3 sequence (DNA): TGTGCCAGCAGCCCCGCCGGTGTGCGGCCTACCTACAATGAGCAGTTCTTC.

The chain recombines TRBV19 with TRBJ2-3; D remains unclear. The CDR3 contains 15 residues. V shed 5 bases and J shed 1 base, with 13 bases lying between them. Germline-derived CDR1 and CDR2 are LNHDA and SQIVND (reference sequence). The CDR3 reads CASSASLARTDTQYF. CDR3 nucleotide sequence: TGTGCCAGTAGTGCCTCCCTGGCTCGCACAGATACGCAGTATTTT.

This rearrangement joins TRBV6-5 to TRBJ2-7, with D hard to call. Trimming pared 0 bases from V and 3 bases from J, leaving 12 bases between. Germline assignment: CDR1 MNHEY and CDR2 SVGAGI. CDR3 length: 15 residues. CDR3 sequence (DNA): TGTGCCAGCAGTTACTCAGGTCTTTCTTACTACGAGCAGTACTTC. Its translation: CASSYSGLSYYEQYF.

This chain uses TRBV19 with TRBJ2-7; 8 nucleotides agree with TRBD2. CDR1 and CDR2 (germline): LNHDA, SQIVND (reference sequence). The CDR3 has 17 residues. V gave up 4 bases and J gave up 3 bases; unmatched junction bases: 14. CDR3 sequence reads: CASSRGGLAGPYYEQYF. The CDR3 DNA reads TGTGCCAGTAGTAGGGGAGGCCTAGCGGGTCCTTACTACGAGCAGTACTTC.

V and J are TRBV6-5 and TRBJ2-5; possibly TRBD2 for D (6 bases). The V end lost 3 bases, the J end lost 2 bases, and 13 bases lay between the germline ends. CDR1 is MNHEY and CDR2 is SVGAGI in the germline V gene. The CDR3 extends over 15 amino acids. CDR3: CASSYRGLQQETQYF. The DNA of the CDR3 is TGTGCCAGCAGTTATAGGGGACTGCAACAAGAGACCCAGTACTTC.

This rearrangement joins TRBV6-1 to TRBJ1-4; D remains unclear. The CDR3 extends over 11 amino acids. The V gene lost 6 bases and the J gene lost 4 bases, with 3 bases spanning the gap. CDR1 and CDR2 from the germline V gene are MNHNS and SASEGT. CDR3 sequence (DNA): TGTGCCAGCAGAAGTAATGAAAAACTGTTTTTT. Its protein product is CASRSNEKLFF.

The chain uses TRBV7-2 and TRBJ2-5; the match to TRBD2 covers 11 bases. The CDR3 sequence is 15 residues long. Trimming removed 3 bases from V and 5 bases from J; junction bases left unmatched: 5. The germline V gene encodes CDR1 SGHTA and CDR2 FQGNSA. CDR3 DNA: TGTGCCAGCAGCTTGACTAGCGGGGAAGGGGAGACCCAGTACTTC. Its protein product is CASSLTSGEGETQYF. Filled out from reference TRBV7-2 and TRBJ2-5, the complete variable domain reads GAGVSQSPSNKVTEKGKDVELRCDPISGHTALYWYRQSLGQGLEFLIYFQGNSAPDKSGLPSDRFSAERTGGSVSTLTIQRTQQEDSAVYLCASSLTSGEGETQYFGPGTRLLVL.

The genes are TRBV9 and TRBJ2-1; 11 nucleotides agree with TRBD2. The V gene end was trimmed by 3 bases and the J gene end by 9 bases; junction bases not matched to a gene: 20. This CDR3 is built from 19 residues. Germline values: CDR1 SGDLS, CDR2 YYNGEE. CDR3 coding DNA: TGTGCCAGCAGCGCGCCCCCGGGACTAGCGGCAGCGTCTGGCGGTGAGCAGTTCTTC. It encodes CASSAPPGLAAASGGEQFF.

J is TRBJ1-2 and V is TRBV15; D unclear. Germline lookup yields CDR1 LNHNV and CDR2 YYDKDF (reference sequence). Trimming cost V 1 base and J 2 bases, with 11 bases left between them. The CDR3 loop spans 15 amino acids. As DNA, the CDR3 is TGTGCCACCAGCAGAGGGTTTACAGTGAACTATGGCTACACCTTC. Encoded protein: CATSRGFTVNYGYTF. Filled out from reference TRBV15 and TRBJ1-2, the complete variable domain reads DAMVIQNPRYQVTQFGKPVTLSCSQTLNHNVMYWYQQKSSQAPKLLFHYYDKDFNNEADTPDNFQSRRPNTSFCFLDIRSPGLGDTAMYLCATSRGFTVNYGYTFGSGTRLTVV.

The J gene is TRBJ1-5, the V gene TRBV7-6; D call uncertain. The CDR3 is made up of 14 amino acids. V shed 2 bases and J shed 2 bases, with 7 bases lying between them. Germline CDR1 SGHVS, CDR2 FNYEAQ. CDR3 in DNA: TGTGCCAGCAGCTTATACGACGGCAATCAGCCCCAGCATTTT. This translates into CASSLYDGNQPQHF.

The V gene is TRBV6-5, the J gene TRBJ2-1; D is undetermined. The CDR3 contains 13 residues. Looked up from germline, CDR1 is MNHEY and CDR2 is SVGAGI. V was trimmed by 6 bases and J by 7 bases, leaving 13 bases between them. This CDR3 is CASSPSGLNEQFF. DNA of the CDR3: TGTGCCAGCAGCCCTTCTGGGCTGAATGAGCAGTTCTTC.

CDR3 loop: CASRLTGLAGTGELFF. In DNA, the CDR3 is TGTGCCAGCAGACTCACTGGACTAGCGGGAACCGGGGAGCTGTTTTTT. V gene TRBV28 combines with J gene TRBJ2-2, with 12 bases aligning to TRBD2. The trim removed 6 bases at V and 5 bases at J, leaving 7 bases unmatched. The CDR3 loop spans 16 amino acids. Germline CDR1 reads MDHEN; CDR2 reads SYDVKM.

The rearrangement uses TRBV2 and TRBJ2-7; no reliable D call. CDR3 size: 16 residues. Germline assignment: CDR1 SNHLY and CDR2 FYNNEI. V lost 2 bases and J lost 0, with 14 bases in between. In DNA form, the CDR3 reads TGTGCCAGCAGTGAAAGGATTAGCTCCATCTCCTACGAGCAGTACTTC. Protein sequence: CASSERISSISYEQYF.

The chain uses TRBV4-2 and TRBJ2-7; the D call may be TRBD1 or TRBD2 (5 bases each). The CDR3 length is 15 residues. Per the germline V gene, CDR1 is LGHNA and CDR2 is YNFKEQ. Deletions cut 0 bases from V and 6 bases from J, with 15 bases between. CDR3 nucleotide sequence: TGTGCCAGCAGCCAAGAAACAGTAGGGACGGGCGAGCAGTACTTC. This gives the protein CASSQETVGTGEQYF.

V usage is TRBV7-2 and J usage is TRBJ2-5, with 8 nucleotides matching TRBD1. CDR3 length: 13 amino acids. Trimming at V came to 6 bases and at J to 4 bases, leaving 4 bases not matched to a gene. Germline CDR1 reads SGHTA; CDR2 reads FQGNSA. CDR3 region: CASRGQAGETQYF. CDR3 nucleotides: TGTGCCAGCAGGGGACAGGCCGGAGAGACCCAGTACTTC.

This chain connects TRBV28 to TRBJ2-7; TRBD1 matches 7 bases. This CDR3 is built from 16 residues. Trimming removed 4 bases from V and 5 bases from J; junction bases left unmatched: 14. Germline V CDR1 and CDR2: MDHEN, SYDVKM. CDR3: CASSSYRDRFRNEQYF. For the CDR3, the DNA is TGTGCCAGCAGTTCATACCGGGACAGATTTAGGAACGAGCAGTACTTC.